The clone carrying this T cell receptor (beta chain) was counted at least ten times. This sample's RNA came from whole unsorted tissue. The library came from three nested PCR rounds adapted from ARM-PCR protocols. TCRdb used MiXCR to reprocess the multiplex PCR reads, holding one entry per CDR3 protein. The sample contains over 130,000 distinct CDR3 sequences, around 60% of which appear only once. The data belong to a study of tumor and adjacent non-tumor tissue in lung cancer. Study-wide background: Histology: around 13 adenocarcinoma, a couple of squamous cell carcinoma, 1 small cell lung cancer.

The sample consisted of lung tumor tissue. The source of this sequence is a man in his 60s with small cell lung cancer.

The CDR3 protein is CASSFMSDEQYF. CDR3 nucleotide sequence: TGTGCCAGCAGTTTTATGTCGGACGAGCAGTACTTC. The gene calls are TRBV6-6 and TRBJ2-7, with unresolved D. The V gene lost 4 bases and the J gene lost 5 bases, with 9 bases spanning the gap. In germline, CDR1 is MNHNY, CDR2 SVGAGI (reference sequence). The CDR3 totals 12 residues.